This is a list of T cell receptor beta chains from one sample in a study of shared clonotypes between healthy human individuals. TCRdb's table, derived via immunoSEQ multiplex PCR, lists solely in-frame clones and lacks some. The table records approximately 710,000 clones, 90% of them present only once. The sequenced sample was memory CD8+ T cells from PBMCs. The receptors stem from a man between 18 and 35 years old in good health. Some clones in this sample may be carry-over from other donors' samples. The CDR3 runs from the conserved cysteine through the conserved F or W. The order of the fields is CDR3 length, D gene, clone size, J gene, V gene, CDR3 DNA, CDR3 protein. The D gene is left open where the match is weak. Clone size is stated in some rows and not others, as once, few, many or a class when expanded.

length: 14
D: TRBD2
size: NA
J: TRBJ2-7
V: TRBV27
DNA: TGTGCCAGCAGTCCCCGACTAGCCTCCTACGAGCAGTACTTC
CDR3: CASSPRLASYEQYF

length: 16
D: NA
size: NA
J: TRBJ2-2
V: TRBV27
DNA: TGTGCCAGCAGTTTAGGTTGCGCTGTGTCCACCGGGGAGCTGTTTTTT
CDR3: CASSLGCAVSTGELFF

length: 18
D: NA
size: once
J: TRBJ2-3
V: TRBV27
DNA: TGTGCCAGCAGCTCTCTTATGGGCAGGATGGGGAGCACAGATACGCAGTATTTT
CDR3: CASSSLMGRMGSTDTQYF

length: 17
D: TRBD2
size: once
J: TRBJ2-1
V: TRBV27
DNA: TGTGCCAGCAGTTCGATACCTATAGCGGGAGCTTACAATGAGCAGTTCTTC
CDR3: CASSSIPIAGAYNEQFF

length: 13
D: NA
size: NA
J: TRBJ2-7
V: TRBV28
DNA: TGTGCCAGCAGTTTCGGACTGACCTACGAGCAGTACTTC
CDR3: CASSFGLTYEQYF

length: 14
D: NA
size: NA
J: TRBJ2-5
V: TRBV9
DNA: TGTGCCAGCAGCGCCTCCGGGACGGAAGAGACCCAGTACTTC
CDR3: CASSASGTEETQYF

length: 13
D: TRBD1
size: NA
J: TRBJ1-5
V: TRBV27
DNA: TGTGCCAGCAGTTTCCTCGGACAGGCGTCCCAGCATTTT
CDR3: CASSFLGQASQHF

length: 15
D: TRBD2
size: once
J: TRBJ2-7
V: TRBV4-3
DNA: TGCGCCAGCAGCCAAGATACCGGGAGGGGCAACGAGCAGTACTTC
CDR3: CASSQDTGRGNEQYF

length: 15
D: NA
size: NA
J: TRBJ2-5
V: TRBV5-1
DNA: TGCGCCAGCAGCTTGGATCCCTCGCGGTATGAGACCCAGTACTTC
CDR3: CASSLDPSRYETQYF

length: 15
D: TRBD1
size: NA
J: TRBJ1-1
V: TRBV27
DNA: TGTGCCACCGTCGGAGGGACAGTCAGGGGAACTGAAGCTTTCTTT
CDR3: CATVGGTVRGTEAFF

length: 16
D: NA
size: NA
J: TRBJ2-7
V: TRBV13
DNA: TGTGCCAGCAGCTTAGGCAGACAGTTAACCTCCTACGAGCAGTACTTC
CDR3: CASSLGRQLTSYEQYF

length: 15
D: NA
size: NA
J: TRBJ2-5
V: TRBV10-3
DNA: TGTGCCATCGTCGGGCAGGGAATATTTGAAGAGACCCAGTACTTC
CDR3: CAIVGQGIFEETQYF

length: 14
D: NA
size: NA
J: TRBJ2-2
V: TRBV5-1
DNA: TGCGCCAGCAGCACGGACTTATCCACCGGGGAGCTGTTTTTT
CDR3: CASSTDLSTGELFF

length: 16
D: TRBD1
size: few
J: TRBJ1-1
V: TRBV6-1
DNA: TGTGCCAGCAGTGATGATCGAGGACAGGGGGTCACTGAAGCTTTCTTT
CDR3: CASSDDRGQGVTEAFF

length: 15
D: NA
size: NA
J: TRBJ2-7
V: TRBV28
DNA: TGTGCCAGCAGTTTAGCTCCAGAGGGGACCTACGAGCAGTACTTC
CDR3: CASSLAPEGTYEQYF

length: 12
D: NA
size: NA
J: TRBJ1-1
V: TRBV6-1
DNA: TGTGCCAGCACCAAGGGGGGGCTTGAAGCTTTCTTT
CDR3: CASTKGGLEAFF

length: 15
D: TRBD2
size: NA
J: TRBJ2-7
V: TRBV27
DNA: TGTGCCAGCAGTCCAATTTCTAGCGGGAGGGCCGAGCAGTACTTC
CDR3: CASSPISSGRAEQYF

length: 12
D: NA
size: NA
J: TRBJ1-5
V: TRBV5-6
DNA: TGTGCCAGCAGCTCGTGGGACCAGCCCCAGCATTTT
CDR3: CASSSWDQPQHF

length: 11
D: NA
size: NA
J: TRBJ1-1
V: TRBV9
DNA: TGTGCCAGCAGCAGGGGTACTGAAGCTTTCTTT
CDR3: CASSRGTEAFF

length: 15
D: NA
size: NA
J: TRBJ2-5
V: TRBV7-9
DNA: TGTGCCAGCAGCTCACGTGTGGCAGATCAAGAGACCCAGTACTTC
CDR3: CASSSRVADQETQYF

length: 14
D: NA
size: NA
J: TRBJ2-4
V: TRBV27
DNA: TGTGCCAGCAGTTTACAGGGGTCGGGTGAATCAGAGTACTTC
CDR3: CASSLQGSGESEYF

length: 14
D: NA
size: NA
J: TRBJ2-3
V: TRBV2
DNA: TGTGCCAGCAGTGAATGGGGTAGGGCAGATACGCAGTATTTT
CDR3: CASSEWGRADTQYF

length: 13
D: NA
size: NA
J: TRBJ1-2
V: TRBV9
DNA: TGTGCCAGCAGCGTAGCCGGGAACTATGGCTACACCTTC
CDR3: CASSVAGNYGYTF

length: 14
D: NA
size: NA
J: TRBJ2-7
V: TRBV27
DNA: TGTGCCAGCAGTCTCCAGCACGGATCCTACGAGCAGTACTTC
CDR3: CASSLQHGSYEQYF

length: 17
D: NA
size: NA
J: TRBJ2-1
V: TRBV7-8
DNA: TGTGCCAGCAGCTTAGTGTCGGCGGGTCGTTCCTACAATGAGCAGTTCTTC
CDR3: CASSLVSAGRSYNEQFF

length: 14
D: TRBD1
size: NA
J: TRBJ1-2
V: TRBV9
DNA: TGTGCCAGCAGCGTAGACGGACAGGTCTATGGCTACACCTTC
CDR3: CASSVDGQVYGYTF

length: 14
D: NA
size: NA
J: TRBJ2-1
V: TRBV6-5
DNA: TGTGCCAGCAGTTACTCAGGGGGGGCAAATGAGCAGTTCTTC
CDR3: CASSYSGGANEQFF

length: 17
D: NA
size: NA
J: TRBJ2-1
V: TRBV4-1
DNA: TGCGCCAGCAGCCACTCCCTGCCCGAAATTACCTACAATGAGCAGTTCTTC
CDR3: CASSHSLPEITYNEQFF

length: 14
D: NA
size: NA
J: TRBJ2-7
V: TRBV4-2
DNA: TGTGCCAGCAGACCTACTCGGGGACTCTACGAGCAGTACTTC
CDR3: CASRPTRGLYEQYF

length: 16
D: NA
size: NA
J: TRBJ2-2
V: TRBV19
DNA: TGTGCCAGTAGTATGAATTGGGCAGGGGCAGACGGGGAGCTGTTTTTT
CDR3: CASSMNWAGADGELFF

length: 11
D: NA
size: NA
J: TRBJ2-2
V: TRBV29-1
DNA: TGCAGCGTCCAAAAGGGGGGGGAGCTGTTTTTT
CDR3: CSVQKGGELFF

length: 11
D: NA
size: NA
J: TRBJ1-2
V: TRBV30
DNA: TGTGCCTGGACTCCTCTGGCTGGCTACACCTTC
CDR3: CAWTPLAGYTF

length: 13
D: NA
size: NA
J: TRBJ2-7
V: TRBV27
DNA: TGTGCCAGCAGTGGGCCGGACAACTACGAGCAGTACTTC
CDR3: CASSGPDNYEQYF

length: 16
D: TRBD2
size: NA
J: TRBJ2-1
V: TRBV4-3
DNA: TGCGCCAGCAGCCCCTGGGCGGGAGAAGGCGTTAATGAGCAGTTCTTC
CDR3: CASSPWAGEGVNEQFF

length: 15
D: NA
size: NA
J: TRBJ1-5
V: TRBV6-6
DNA: TGTGCCAGCAGCCTACAAGATTATAGCAATCAGCCCCAGCATTTT
CDR3: CASSLQDYSNQPQHF

length: 13
D: NA
size: NA
J: TRBJ2-7
V: TRBV7-6
DNA: TGTGCCAGCAGCACTGGACAGTCCTACGAGCAGTACTTC
CDR3: CASSTGQSYEQYF

length: 13
D: NA
size: NA
J: TRBJ1-6
V: TRBV7-9
DNA: TGTGCCAGCAGCGGGACTTCGGTTTCACCCCTCCACTTT
CDR3: CASSGTSVSPLHF

length: 13
D: NA
size: NA
J: TRBJ2-7
V: TRBV5-4
DNA: TGTGCCAGCAGCTTGTTCCCCCTAGGTGAGCAGTACTTC
CDR3: CASSLFPLGEQYF

length: 14
D: NA
size: NA
J: TRBJ1-2
V: TRBV23-1
DNA: TGCGCCAGCAGTCAATCCACAGAGGGCTATGGCTACACCTTC
CDR3: CASSQSTEGYGYTF

length: 15
D: TRBD1
size: NA
J: TRBJ1-2
V: TRBV5-8
DNA: TGTGCCAGCAGCTTGGCCCGGACAGGCCACTATGGCTACACCTTC
CDR3: CASSLARTGHYGYTF

length: 13
D: TRBD1
size: NA
J: TRBJ2-7
V: TRBV5-1
DNA: TGCGCCAGCAGCTTGGGACAGGGTGGCGAGCAGTACTTC
CDR3: CASSLGQGGEQYF

length: 15
D: TRBD2
size: NA
J: TRBJ2-3
V: TRBV14
DNA: TGTGCCAGCAGCCTAGCGGGACCCCGCACAGATACGCAGTATTTT
CDR3: CASSLAGPRTDTQYF

length: 14
D: NA
size: NA
J: TRBJ2-3
V: TRBV5-1
DNA: TGCGCCAGCAGCTTGGGCCCAGCCACAGATACGCAGTATTTT
CDR3: CASSLGPATDTQYF